This section outlines one T cell receptor (beta chain) sequence together with its context. The junction does not match germline at one end; this may be a read error. In the original workflow: It was from reference gene primer amplification that nucleated cell counts were estimated. Clones were sequenced by immunoSEQ multiplex PCR, and TCRdb holds only the in-frame ones, with some missing. D and trimming come from the DNA, and the V and J calls and clone size come from that table. The sample contains under 45,000 clones, roughly 80% of which appear only once. The data were taken from a study of blood T cell repertoires in COVID-19. Across the whole study: Specimens from acute and convalescent COVID-19 originated in the United States, Italy and Spain. T cells, B-cell-depleted T cells, or PBMCs provided the cDNA or gDNA that served as material.

The CDR3 length is 13 residues. Germline loops: CDR1 SGHAT, CDR2 FQDESV (reference sequence). V gene TRBV11-1 combines with J gene TRBJ1-2; D not resolved. Sample: peripheral blood. This TCR was recovered from a man older than 75 with acute or convalescent COVID-19. CDR3 coding DNA: TGTGCCAGCAGCTTACGCCAGAACTACGGCTACACCTTC. Protein product: CASSLRQNYGYTF.